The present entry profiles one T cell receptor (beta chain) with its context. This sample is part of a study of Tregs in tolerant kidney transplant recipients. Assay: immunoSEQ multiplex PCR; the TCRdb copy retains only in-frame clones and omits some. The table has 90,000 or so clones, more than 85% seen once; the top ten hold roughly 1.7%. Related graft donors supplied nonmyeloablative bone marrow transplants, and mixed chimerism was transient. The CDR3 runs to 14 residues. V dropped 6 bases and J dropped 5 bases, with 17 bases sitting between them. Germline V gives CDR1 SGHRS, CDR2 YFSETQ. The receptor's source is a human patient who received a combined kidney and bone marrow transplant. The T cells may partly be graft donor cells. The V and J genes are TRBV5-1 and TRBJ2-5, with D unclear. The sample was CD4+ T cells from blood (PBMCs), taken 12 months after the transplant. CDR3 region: CASTQDRAFETQYF. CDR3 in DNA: TGCGCCAGCACCCAAGATAGAGCTTTCGAGACCCAGTACTTC.